One sample yielded the 25 T cell receptor beta chains listed below, sequenced in a study of cytomegalovirus exposure and HLA in healthy donors. The primer mix had 60 Vbeta and 13 Jbeta primers. Sequencing was performed with immunoSEQ multiplex PCR; in TCRdb, only in-frame clones are kept and a portion is missing. The sample includes some 100,000 clones, more than 65% of them seen just once. Sequencing input: PBMCs. The receptors derive from a woman between 50 and 59 years old in good health and CMV-seropositive.

This clone was seen just once. This chain joins TRBV6-6 and TRBJ1-1, with 7 bases fitting TRBD1. Trimming at V came to 6 bases and at J to 4 bases, leaving 5 bases not matched to a gene. There are 13 residues in the CDR3. Germline V gene lookup returns CDR1 MNHNY and CDR2 SVGAGI (reference sequence). The CDR3 spells CASRTTGTTEAFF. In DNA form, the CDR3 reads TGTGCCAGCAGGACGACAGGGACCACTGAAGCTTTCTTT.

The rearrangement uses TRBV7-2 and TRBJ1-5; tentatively, D is TRBD1 (6 bases). Germline V gives CDR1 SGHTA, CDR2 FQGNSA. V dropped 3 bases and J dropped 4 bases, with 13 bases sitting between them. CDR3 length: 15 amino acids. The CDR3 sequence: CASSFKTGWNQPQHF. The CDR3, as DNA: TGTGCCAGCAGCTTCAAAACAGGGTGGAATCAGCCCCAGCATTTT.

This clone was seen only once. The gene calls are TRBV11-2 and TRBJ2-5, with unresolved D. In germline, CDR1 is SGHAT, CDR2 FQNNGV. This CDR3 contains 15 residues. V was clipped by 7 bases and J by 2 bases, with 17 bases between them. Here the CDR3 reads CASTATHLPQETQYF. DNA for the CDR3: TGTGCCAGCACCGCCACTCACCTTCCTCAAGAGACCCAGTACTTC.

This clone was counted once. The chain has TRBV2 and TRBJ1-1; weak D call: TRBD1 (5 bases). The CDR3 covers 15 residues. Trimming stripped 3 bases from V and 0 bases from J, with 11 bases between. Germline V lookup: CDR1 SNHLY, CDR2 FYNNEI. DNA for the CDR3: TGTGCCAGCAGTGAGGAGGGACGGCTGAACACTGAAGCTTTCTTT. Translation gives CASSEEGRLNTEAFF.

This clone appeared once. The gene calls are TRBV14 and TRBJ1-4; possible D gene TRBD1, 6 bases. V lost 0 bases to trimming and J lost 3 bases, with 14 bases between them. Germline lookup yields CDR1 SGHDN and CDR2 FVKESK. This CDR3 contains 17 residues. For the CDR3, the DNA is TGTGCCAGCAGCCAAGAATCGAGGGGGACATCTAATGAAAAACTGTTTTTT. This codes for CASSQESRGTSNEKLFF.

This clone was observed a handful of times. The V call is TRBV7-6, the J call TRBJ2-2, with D perhaps matching TRBD1 (6 bases). Germline V gene data show CDR1 as SGHVS and CDR2 as FNYEAQ. This CDR3 is built from 15 residues. V lost 5 bases to trimming and J lost 4 bases, with 14 bases between them. CDR3 sequence reads: CASSPLQGGTGELFF. DNA of the CDR3: TGTGCCAGCAGCCCCCTACAGGGTGGCACCGGGGAGCTGTTTTTT. Filled out from reference TRBV7-6 and TRBJ2-2, the complete variable domain reads GAGVSQSPRYKVTKRGQDVALRCDPISGHVSLYWYRQALGQGPEFLTYFNYEAQQDKSGLPNDRFSAERPEGSISTLTIQRTEQRDSAMYRCASSPLQGGTGELFFGEGSRLTVL.

The V call is TRBV18, the J call TRBJ2-5; a possible D gene is TRBD2 (6 bases). Deletions cut 8 bases from V and 0 bases from J, with 19 bases between. The CDR3 is 16 residues long. CDR1 is KGHSH, CDR2 LQKENI, per germline. The CDR3 sequence is CASQTLGGEYQETQYF. Written as DNA, the CDR3 is TGTGCCAGCCAAACCCTCGGAGGGGAGTACCAAGAGACCCAGTACTTC.

Turning to this clone: The same CDR3 arises from other DNA sequences in this sample as well. The CDR3: CAWSVTGGGQPQHF. The CDR3, as DNA: TGTGCCTGGAGTGTCACGGGGGGCGGACAGCCCCAGCATTTT. The rearrangement links TRBV30 to TRBJ1-5; a weak D match, TRBD1 (6 bases). V was pared by 0 bases and J by 7 bases, with 13 bases between. The CDR3 runs to 14 residues. The germline V gene has CDR1 GTSNPN and CDR2 SVGIG (reference sequence).

J is TRBJ2-1 and V is TRBV29-1; 8 bases fit TRBD1. Germline-derived CDR1 and CDR2 are SQVTM and ANQGSEA. CDR3 size: 18 residues. V trimming: 0 bases; J trimming: 1 base; junction bases outside the gene matches: 11. CDR3 protein: CSVEDYLSQGGSYNEQFF. DNA for the CDR3: TGCAGCGTTGAAGATTACCTCTCACAGGGGGGTTCCTACAATGAGCAGTTCTTC.

This chain's CDR3 is CASSRYRGNQPQHF. CDR3 in DNA: TGTGCCAGCAGCCGCTACAGGGGAAATCAGCCCCAGCATTTT. This chain joins TRBV5-6 and TRBJ1-5; TRBD1 matches at 7 bases. The V segment lost 4 bases and the J segment 4 bases; nucleotides outside the gene matches: 5. The CDR3 extends over 14 amino acids. Germline loops: CDR1 SGHDT, CDR2 YYEEEE.

The chain employs TRBV7-9 and TRBJ2-7; D gene uncertain. Germline values: CDR1 SEHNR, CDR2 FQNEAQ (reference sequence). The CDR3 loop spans 18 amino acids. Trimming took 4 bases from V and 1 from J, leaving 23 bases between them. For the CDR3, the DNA is TGTGCCAGCAGCTCCTATCCGCGAGGTTCTAAGATTTCCTACGAGCAGTACTTC. Translating gives CASSSYPRGSKISYEQYF.

This clone was recorded once. The rearrangement links TRBV5-8 to TRBJ1-1, with D hard to call. Trimming shortened V by 0 bases and J by 2 bases, and 14 bases separated the two germline ends. Germline V CDR1 and CDR2: SGHTS, YDEGEE. The CDR3 spans 16 residues. The CDR3 region has the DNA TGTGCCAGCAGCTTGGTGTCCCTGGCTGCTAACACTGAAGCTTTCTTT. This encodes CASSLVSLAANTEAFF.

The genes are TRBV10-3 and TRBJ1-2; 8 nucleotides agree with TRBD1. This CDR3 has 15 residues. V dropped 6 bases and J dropped 0; count of bases not matched to a gene: 6. Germline V gene data show CDR1 as ENHRY and CDR2 as SYGVKD. The CDR3 protein is CAIRTGVVTNYGYTF. The CDR3 DNA reads TGTGCCATCAGGACAGGGGTTGTAACTAACTATGGCTACACCTTC.

This clone was found a few times. DNA of the CDR3: TGTGCCAGCAGCTTAGTTCAGGGCGGAGGCTACACCTTC. Translated, it gives CASSLVQGGGYTF. The chain couples TRBV11-2 to TRBJ1-2; weak D call: TRBD1 (5 bases). Trimming took 1 base from V and 8 from J, leaving 11 bases between them. Germline CDR1 SGHAT, CDR2 FQNNGV. The CDR3 sequence is 13 residues long. The whole variable domain, remainder taken from reference TRBV11-2 and TRBJ1-2, is EAGVAQSPRYKIIEKRQSVAFWCNPISGHATLYWYQQILGQGPKLLIQFQNNGVVDDSQLPKDRFSAERLKGVDSTLKIQPAKLEDSAVYLCASSLVQGGGYTFGSGTRLTVV.

The chain combines TRBV19 with TRBJ2-2; 8 bases match TRBD2. Germline assignment: CDR1 LNHDA and CDR2 SQIVND (reference sequence). V was clipped by 1 base and J by 1 base; unmatched bases: 2. CDR3 length equals 16 residues. In nucleotides, the CDR3 is TGTGCCAGTAGTATAGGAAGCGGGAGGAACACCGGGGAGCTGTTTTTT. Protein: CASSIGSGRNTGELFF.

The rearrangement uses TRBV7-8 and TRBJ2-5; no clear D. The end of the DNA aligns better with TRBJ2-7, so the J call may be wrong. In germline, CDR1 is SGHVS, CDR2 FQNEAQ. The CDR3 has 13 residues. The CDR3 reads CASSPRIYYEQYF. The CDR3 DNA reads as TGTGCCAGCAGCCCCCGGATCTACTACGAGCAGTACTTC.

The chain carries TRBV7-9 and TRBJ1-2; D might be TRBD1 (5 bases). Germline CDR1 and CDR2: SEHNR and FQNEAQ (reference sequence). Trimming shortened V by 2 bases and J by 4 bases, and 8 bases separated the two germline ends. This CDR3 has 13 amino acids. The CDR3 DNA reads as TGTGCCAGCAGCTTACAAGGGGTCTATGGCTACACCTTC. Translated: CASSLQGVYGYTF.

This clone was found once. The chain joins TRBV12-5 to TRBJ1-1, with a possible D match to TRBD1 (5 bases). Trimming took 1 base from V and 7 from J, leaving 7 bases between them. Germline V gene lookup returns CDR1 LGHNT and CDR2 FRNRAP. The CDR3 spans 12 residues. The CDR3 protein is CASGLATGEAFF. CDR3 DNA sequence: TGTGCTAGTGGTTTGGCAACAGGTGAAGCTTTCTTT.

The chain is built from TRBV27 and TRBJ2-3; 13 positions agree with TRBD2. Unmatched junction bases numbered 6, after V lost 8 bases and J lost 4 bases. CDR3 length: 15 residues. The V gene's germline CDR1 is MNHEY and CDR2 SMNVEV (reference sequence). DNA of the CDR3: TGTGCCAGCTGCCGGACTAGCGGGAGCGCAGATACGCAGTATTTT. It is translated as CASCRTSGSADTQYF.

The J gene is TRBJ2-7, the V gene TRBV10-3; D remains unclear. Trimming removed 3 bases at V and 9 bases at J, with 12 bases between. Germline loops: CDR1 ENHRY, CDR2 SYGVKD. This CDR3 has 12 amino acids. The chain's CDR3 is CAISEAERGQYF. CDR3 nucleotides: TGTGCCATCAGTGAAGCCGAACGCGGGCAGTACTTC.

This clone showed up just once. J is TRBJ1-2 and V is TRBV7-9; D call uncertain. Looked up from germline, CDR1 is SEHNR and CDR2 is FQNEAQ (reference sequence). The germline V and J ends were trimmed by 5 bases and 8 bases, with 15 bases remaining between them. The CDR3 spans 13 residues. CDR3 amino acids: CASSPDSYKGYTF. CDR3 bases: TGTGCCAGCAGCCCCGACTCCTACAAGGGCTACACCTTC.

This clone was recorded once. This sequence joins TRBV6-5 and TRBJ1-5, with 7 bases lining up with TRBD1. J gave up 3 bases and V 6 bases, and 5 bases lay outside the gene matches. The CDR3 runs to 14 residues. The germline V gene encodes CDR1 MNHEY and CDR2 SVGAGI. CDR3 in amino acids: CASRRTGDNQPQHF. The CDR3 region has the DNA TGTGCCAGCAGACGAACAGGGGACAATCAGCCCCAGCATTTT.

The chain carries TRBV5-5 and TRBJ1-4; D gene uncertain. Trimming stripped 5 bases from V and 5 bases from J, with 13 bases between. The germline V gene encodes CDR1 SGHKS and CDR2 YYEKEE (reference sequence). The length of the CDR3 is 14 residues. In DNA, the CDR3 is TGTGCCAGCAGGATCGACATCGGAAATGAAAAACTGTTTTTT. Its protein product is CASRIDIGNEKLFF.

The gene calls are TRBV27 and TRBJ2-2, with TRBD2 identical over 9 bases. With 5 bases clipped from V and 6 bases from J, the junction kept 4 bases outside the gene matches. The V gene's germline CDR1 is MNHEY and CDR2 SMNVEV (reference sequence). CDR3 length: 14 amino acids. The CDR3, as DNA: TGTGCCAGCAGTGGTCTAGCGGGGCCCGGGGAGCTGTTTTTT. This sequence encodes CASSGLAGPGELFF.

This clone has a handful of counts. It differs at one base from a far larger clone, so likely a read error. For the CDR3, the DNA is TGCGCCAGCAGTCCCGGGACAGGGAACACCGGGGAGCTGTTTTTT. It codes for CASSPGTGNTGELFF. The gene calls are TRBV4-1 and TRBJ2-2; 8 bases are shared with TRBD1. This CDR3 is 15 amino acids long. Germline V gene data show CDR1 as MGHRA and CDR2 as YSYEKL. After removal of 6 bases from V and 1 base from J, the junction contained 4 bases not matched to a gene.